This T cell receptor (beta chain) was sequenced in a study of cytomegalovirus exposure and HLA in healthy donors (dated by TCRdb to about 2017). The study in broad terms: An earlier analysis of 587 of the donors reported 250 to 300 Gb of sequence data and 95 million to 140 million unique TCR beta sequences obtained from around 170 million T cells. HLA typing included class I and class II loci at four-digit resolution. A separate validation cohort of over a hundred different subjects was used in addition to the roughly 670-subject first cohort. A later analysis re-analyzed previously published TCR beta repertoires from 666 donors and added high-resolution HLA genotyping to study TCR occurrence patterns. A later genetic analysis used genome-wide SNP genotypes for about 65% of the roughly 700 donors, treating that subset as a discovery cohort. The study aimed to test whether cataloging public T cell receptors could reveal signatures of past pathogen exposure. Every repertoire in the discovery cohort had been generated on one and the same sequencing platform. Among 398 genotyped donors of the cohort, an average of around 220,000 unique TCR beta nucleotide sequences was sequenced per donor, of which 15% to 20% were non-productive. Typing coverage differed by locus: A, B, C, DRB1 and DQB1 were typed in about 629-640 donors, DQA1 in 522, DPA1 in 600 to 610, and DPB1 in around 440. The later analysis used no new phenotypic data to find candidate immune exposures, relying instead on TCR beta sequences and their occurrence across donors. A handful of DR-DQ haplotypes were handled as single units for association and clustering because linkage in the cohort was strong. Of the 300 to 450 genotyped donors, approximately 80% were placed in the genetic ancestry cluster associated with self-reported Caucasian donors. The study used immunosequencing to profile the T cell repertoires of around 600 subjects and linked those repertoires to cytomegalovirus serostatus. The study combined high-throughput TCR immunosequencing, statistical association of individual TCRs with disease status, and machine learning to predict cytomegalovirus infection status. An early release covering just under 650 HLA-typed donors comprised 250 to 350 gigabases of sequencing data and about 90 million unique TCR sequences. An earlier analysis of around 640 of the donors used high-throughput TCR beta sequencing to judge whether each TCR beta V gene segment behaved as functional or pseudogenic. Donor age, sex, ethnicity and CMV serostatus were collected together with the repertoire data.

As regards this clone: Its antigen remains undetermined. No much larger clonotype is one base removed from it; base qualities were not supplied.

Trimming removed 6 bases from V and 1 base from J; the gene matches leave 5 bases unexplained. The CDR3 runs 15 residues from the cysteine to the phenylalanine. The CDR3 DNA has 45 bases and is translated from base 1. As encoded in the germline V gene, CDR1 is MNHEY while CDR2 is SVGAGI. Results the study describes overall, beyond this receptor: In vitro tests confirmed that a few of the cytomegalovirus-associated TCR beta chains recognize cytomegalovirus antigens. A further reported finding was that TCR beta sequences accurately predicted the HLA-A and HLA-B alleles for most subjects in the first cohort. Correlated functional status among segregating V segments might be attributable to linkage disequilibrium, but an unknown experimental factor could not be ruled out. In a later analysis, 16,951 TCR beta sequences were associated with specific HLA alleles at a false discovery rate of 0.05. Presence/absence analyses assumed roughly uniform sequencing depth across donors, an assumption that may not hold. A later analysis found that most CMV-associated TCR beta chains appeared HLA-restricted, with HLA associations seemingly driven largely by CMV exposure. Across donors, most TCR sequences were observed very rarely, whereas some public TCRs were present in many individuals. The classifier was reported to diagnose cytomegalovirus status with high specificity and sensitivity in both the original and validation cohorts. The cohort was sequenced for TCR beta chains only, and without alpha or paired-chain data the features that could be detected were limited. Some IMGT-functional V segments, including TRBV6-2 and TRBV6-3, could not be distinguished by the 87-base-pair reads and were therefore excluded. A later genetic analysis reported fewer N-insertions in productive TCRs among donors in an Asian-associated ancestry cluster than the approximately 670-donor mean. In a later genetic analysis, a missense DCLRE1C variant was associated with V-gene and J-gene trimming of TCR beta chains, and the association was replicated in an independent cohort. When HLA alleles, especially DR and DQ, strongly co-occurred, TCR associations were difficult to assign to individual alleles. Several of the top co-occurrence clusters appeared to be linked to parvovirus B19, influenza, CMV and Epstein-Barr virus, according to a later analysis. The study gave a list of more than 150 TCR beta chains associated with cytomegalovirus. According to the authors, the approach could potentially be generalized to other disease states and immunological phenotypes. In a later analysis, HLA-associated TCR beta chains were found to be more clonally expanded and to have lower generation probabilities than equally common non-associated chains. In an earlier analysis of under 600 of the donors, most TCR beta V segments were observed in productive rearrangements about 87% or about 30% of the time, broadly matching IMGT annotations. In a later analysis, the rate of TCR association differed among HLA loci, with DRB1 alleles having the most associated TCRs and HLA-C alleles having the fewest. CMV serostatus was the only immune exposure information available for the cohort. About 15 rarely observed V segments, including chromosome 9 orphons, were excluded from the earlier analysis of almost 600 of the donors because counts were too low. Because some donors lacked HLA typing at each locus, the association tests relied only on the typed subset. A group of highly shared sequence variants was considered likely to be a technical artifact of the sequencing pipeline.

Library preparation was by the immunoSEQ multiplex PCR assay. For the multiplex PCR, a mixture combining 60 forward primers for TCR Vbeta segments and 13 reverse primers for TCR Jbeta segments was used. The CDR3 region of rearranged TCR beta genes was amplified from genomic DNA with a multiplex PCR assay. On the Illumina HiSeq System, the amplified TCR beta libraries were sequenced as 87-base-pair reads. The published analysis was carried out like this. A later analysis tallied around 80 million unique TCR beta chains across the approximately 670 repertoires, and approximately 12 million of those chains were shared by two or more donors. Raw reads were error-corrected and collapsed into unique sequences with a nearest-neighbor algorithm that merged closely related sequences to remove PCR and sequencing errors. V, D and J gene segments were assigned by aligning CDR3 sequences to IMGT reference sequences. For a sequence to be retained, a match of at least six nucleotides was required to both a V gene segment and a J gene segment. Rearrangements were classified as productive when the CDR3 lacked stop codons and remained in frame with V and J, and all other rearrangements were classified as non-productive. CDR3 was defined according to IMGT convention as the region running from the second conserved V-encoded cysteine to the conserved J-encoded phenylalanine. The earlier analysis of some 540 of the donors excluded any sequence lacking an unambiguous match to a single V gene segment. An earlier analysis of under 750 of the donors called V segments functional above 56.7% productive rearrangements and segregating when the between-donor standard deviation exceeded 5%. A statistical classification framework was built to diagnose cytomegalovirus status from the catalog of TCR beta chain sequences. A later analysis assigned V and J genes by comparing TCR nucleotide sequences with IMGT/GENE-DB human TR gene sequences. Using the TCRdist pipeline, a later analysis assigned CDR3 sequences along with most-parsimonious VDJ recombination scenarios. A later analysis defined each TCR beta chain by its CDR3 amino acid sequence plus V-gene family, and excluded reads lacking a unique V-gene family. To address suspected cross-contamination and a sequencing artifact, a later analysis removed over 500 highly shared, low-generation-probability nucleotide sequences. A later analysis calculated a clonal expansion index for each public chain from normalized within-repertoire ranks of inferred template counts. In a later analysis, generation probabilities were computed using a VDJ recombination model fitted to out-of-frame rearrangements, and the results were checked against IGoR. Hypergeometric tests were used in a later analysis to score TCR-TCR, TCR-HLA and TCR-CMV co-occurrence, with a repertoire-size bias correction applied to the TCR pairs. In a later analysis, false discovery rates were estimated by permuting HLA or CMV assignments 20 times. A later analysis grouped co-occurring TCRs with DBSCAN, adding TCRdist sequence similarity when clustering within HLA-allele-positive subsets. For co-occurrence clustering, repertoires with fewer than 30,000 or more than 120,000 public chains were excluded, along with roughly 5 repertoires with anomalous nucleotide sharing. The immuneACCESS repertoire file appears here via TCRdb, limited to in-frame rearrangements. These files lack a portion of the clones; in checked studies, under half of the deficit traces to unresolved V genes, and the cause of the others is not known. Clonal size and the V and J genes are those of that table, whereas D and trimming came from the DNA. The sample profile shows 30,000 to 40,000 clones; 60% to 75% of them were found once. The ten largest clones capture approximately 7% of the sample.

The cohort consisted of 666 healthy bone marrow donors. Cohort members were all nominally healthy when sampled, although unrecorded immune exposures were likely present. The donor was CMV seronegative and was included in the group of about 350 seronegative cohort members. A peripheral blood sample was provided by each donor, and peripheral blood mononuclear cells were used for TCR beta sequencing. The Qiagen DNeasy Blood Extraction Kit was used to extract genomic DNA from the blood cell samples. This chain is built from TRBV6-5 and TRBJ1-5; TRBD1 agrees with 8 junctional bases. Sample: PBMCs. The sequence came from a man aged 25-45 years in good health and CMV-seronegative. The CDR3 is CASSQTGASNQPQHF. The base sequence is TGTGCCAGCAGCCAGACAGGGGCAAGCAATCAGCCCCAGCATTTT.